This TCR beta chain comes out of a study of cytomegalovirus exposure and HLA in healthy donors. Overall study: Among the 300 to 450 genotyped donors, approximately 82% were placed in the Caucasian-associated ancestry cluster.

The CDR3 runs 16 residues. Germline V gives CDR1 SGHTA, CDR2 FQGNSA. After removal of 2 bases from V and 0 bases from J, the junction contained 4 bases not matched to a gene. PCR was performed using 60 Vbeta and 13 Jbeta primers. The method was immunoSEQ multiplex PCR; TCRdb's version includes in-frame clones alone and lacks a portion of them. This table has about 210,000 clones, more than 75% appearing once. The V call is TRBV7-2, the J call TRBJ1-3; 7 positions agree with TRBD1. This sequence was found in a male donor in good health and CMV-seropositive. Sequenced material: PBMCs. The CDR3 protein is CASSLNRQGSGNTIYF. DNA of the CDR3: TGTGCCAGCAGCTTAAACCGACAGGGCTCTGGAAACACCATATATTTT.